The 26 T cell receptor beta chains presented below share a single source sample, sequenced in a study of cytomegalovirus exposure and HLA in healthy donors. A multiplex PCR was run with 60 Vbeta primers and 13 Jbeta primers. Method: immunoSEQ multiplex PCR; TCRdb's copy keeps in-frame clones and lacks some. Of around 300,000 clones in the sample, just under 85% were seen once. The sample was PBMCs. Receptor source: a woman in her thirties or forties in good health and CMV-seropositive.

CDR3 DNA sequence: TGTGCCAGCAGCCTCACAGGGGGGGGTGAAGCTTTCTTT. Translation gives CASSLTGGGEAFF. The chain carries TRBV9 and TRBJ1-1; 8 bases match TRBD1. The J segment lost 7 bases and the V segment lost 4 bases, leaving 6 bases of the junction unmatched. There are 13 residues in the CDR3. From germline, CDR1 is SGDLS and CDR2 YYNGEE.

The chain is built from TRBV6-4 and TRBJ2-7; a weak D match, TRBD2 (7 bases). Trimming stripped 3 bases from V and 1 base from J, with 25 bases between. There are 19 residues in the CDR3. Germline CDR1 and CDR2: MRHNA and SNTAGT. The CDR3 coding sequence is TGTGCCAGCAGTGAAAGTGTTGCGTCCACGGGGGGCCTATCCTACGAGCAGTACTTC. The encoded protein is CASSESVASTGGLSYEQYF.

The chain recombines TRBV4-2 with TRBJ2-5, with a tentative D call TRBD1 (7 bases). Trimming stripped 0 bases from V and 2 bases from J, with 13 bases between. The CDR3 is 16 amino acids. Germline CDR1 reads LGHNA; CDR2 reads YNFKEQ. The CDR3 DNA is TGTGCCAGCAGCCAAGATTGGCGGGACAGACAAGAGACCCAGTACTTC. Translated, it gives CASSQDWRDRQETQYF.

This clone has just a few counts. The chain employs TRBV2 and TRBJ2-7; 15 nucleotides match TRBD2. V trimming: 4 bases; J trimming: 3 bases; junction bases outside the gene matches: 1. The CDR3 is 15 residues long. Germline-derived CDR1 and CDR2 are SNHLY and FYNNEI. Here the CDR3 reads CASSGGLAGGYEQYF. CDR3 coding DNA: TGTGCCAGCAGTGGGGGACTAGCGGGAGGCTACGAGCAGTACTTC.

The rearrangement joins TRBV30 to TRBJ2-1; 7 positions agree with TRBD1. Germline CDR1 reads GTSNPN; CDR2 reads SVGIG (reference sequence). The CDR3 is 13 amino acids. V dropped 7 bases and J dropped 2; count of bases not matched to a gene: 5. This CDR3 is CAYSGQTYNEQFF. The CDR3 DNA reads TGTGCCTATTCGGGACAGACCTACAATGAGCAGTTCTTC.

CDR3 region: CASSAGMSSAKETQYF. CDR3 in DNA: TGTGCCAGCTCAGCCGGCATGAGTAGCGCTAAAGAGACCCAGTACTTC. V is TRBV18 and J is TRBJ2-5; D is possibly TRBD2 (5 bases). Germline values: CDR1 KGHSH, CDR2 LQKENI. This CDR3 region has 16 residues. V was cut by 5 bases and J by 3 bases, with 19 bases left in between. Supplemented by reference TRBV18 and TRBJ2-5, the full variable domain reads NAGVMQNPRHLVRRRGQEARLRCSPMKGHSHVYWYRQLPEEGLKFMVYLQKENIIDESGMPKERFSAEFPKEGPSILRIQQVVRGDSAAYFCASSAGMSSAKETQYFGPGTRLLVL.

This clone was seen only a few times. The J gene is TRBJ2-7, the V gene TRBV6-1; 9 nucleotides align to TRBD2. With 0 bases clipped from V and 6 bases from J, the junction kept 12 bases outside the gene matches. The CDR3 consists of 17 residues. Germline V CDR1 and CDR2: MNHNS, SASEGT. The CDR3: CASSEAPRTSVGAEQYF. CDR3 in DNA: TGTGCCAGCAGTGAAGCGCCTAGGACTAGCGTTGGGGCCGAGCAGTACTTC.

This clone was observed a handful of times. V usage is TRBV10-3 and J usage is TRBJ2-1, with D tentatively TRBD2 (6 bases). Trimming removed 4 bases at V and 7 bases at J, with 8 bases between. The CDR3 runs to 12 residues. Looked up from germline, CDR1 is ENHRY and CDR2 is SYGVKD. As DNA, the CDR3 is TGTGCCATCAGTGGGGCGGGGAATGAGCAGTTCTTC. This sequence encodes CAISGAGNEQFF.

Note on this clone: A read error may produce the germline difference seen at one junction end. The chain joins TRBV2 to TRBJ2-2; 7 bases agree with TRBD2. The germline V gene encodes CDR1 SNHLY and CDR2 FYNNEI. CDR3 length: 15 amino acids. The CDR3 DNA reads TGTGCCAGCAGGGAAGCGGGCGGGGGCACCGGGGAGCTGTTTTTT. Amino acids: CASREAGGGTGELFF.

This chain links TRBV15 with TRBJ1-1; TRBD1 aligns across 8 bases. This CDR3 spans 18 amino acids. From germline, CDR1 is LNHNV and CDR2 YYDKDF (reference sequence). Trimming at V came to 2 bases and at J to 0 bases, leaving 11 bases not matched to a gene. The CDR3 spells CATSRRPGQGAMNTEAFF. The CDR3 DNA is TGTGCCACCAGCAGACGCCCCGGACAGGGTGCCATGAACACTGAAGCTTTCTTT.

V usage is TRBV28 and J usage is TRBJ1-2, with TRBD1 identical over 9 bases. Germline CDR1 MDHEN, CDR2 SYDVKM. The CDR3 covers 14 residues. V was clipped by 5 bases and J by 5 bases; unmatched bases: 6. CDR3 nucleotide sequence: TGTGCCAGCAGTCCGACAGGGACAGGGTATGGCTACACCTTC. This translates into CASSPTGTGYGYTF.

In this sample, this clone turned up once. CDR3 amino acids: CSVVMGQGLYSNQPQHF. CDR3 coding DNA: TGCAGCGTTGTTATGGGACAGGGGCTGTATAGCAATCAGCCCCAGCATTTT. The V gene is TRBV29-1, the J gene TRBJ1-5, with TRBD1 matching over 10 bases. The trim removed 4 bases at V and 0 bases at J, leaving 9 bases unmatched. The CDR3 consists of 17 residues. Germline assignment: CDR1 SQVTM and CDR2 ANQGSEA.

CDR3 protein: CASSYGVAGSGELFF. CDR3 nucleotide sequence: TGTGCCAGCAGTTACGGGGTAGCGGGGTCCGGGGAGCTGTTTTTT. V is TRBV6-6 and J is TRBJ2-2; 8 bases are shared with TRBD2. Losses at the gene ends were 2 bases for V and 6 bases for J; bases not matched to a gene: 5. The CDR3 has 15 residues. Looked up from germline, CDR1 is MNHNY and CDR2 is SVGAGI (reference sequence).

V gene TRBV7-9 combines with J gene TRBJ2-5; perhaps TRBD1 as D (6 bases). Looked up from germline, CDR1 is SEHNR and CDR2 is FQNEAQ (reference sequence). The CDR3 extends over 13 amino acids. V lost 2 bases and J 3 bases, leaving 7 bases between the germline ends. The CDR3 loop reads CASSLRGKETQYF. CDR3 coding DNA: TGTGCCAGCAGCTTAAGGGGGAAAGAGACCCAGTACTTC.

CDR3 amino acids: CATSRDWGRGGDQPQHF. CDR3 nucleotides: TGTGCCACCAGCAGAGATTGGGGCAGGGGTGGGGATCAGCCCCAGCATTTT. The rearrangement links TRBV15 to TRBJ1-5; D is perhaps TRBD1 (6 bases). The germline V gene encodes CDR1 LNHNV and CDR2 YYDKDF (reference sequence). V lost 0 bases and J 5 bases, leaving 17 bases between the germline ends. The length of the CDR3 is 17 residues.

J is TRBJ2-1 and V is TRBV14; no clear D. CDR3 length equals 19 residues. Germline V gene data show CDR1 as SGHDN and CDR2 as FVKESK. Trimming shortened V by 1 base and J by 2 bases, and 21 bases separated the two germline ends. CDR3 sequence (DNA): TGTGCCAGCAGCCAAGTCCTACTAACCTTGACCCCTACCTACAATGAGCAGTTCTTC. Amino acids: CASSQVLLTLTPTYNEQFF.

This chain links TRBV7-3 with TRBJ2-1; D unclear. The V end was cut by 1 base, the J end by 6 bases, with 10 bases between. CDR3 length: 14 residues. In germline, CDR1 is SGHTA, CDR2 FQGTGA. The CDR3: CASSLNPSFNEQFF. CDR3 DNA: TGTGCCAGCAGCTTAAATCCTAGTTTCAATGAGCAGTTCTTC.

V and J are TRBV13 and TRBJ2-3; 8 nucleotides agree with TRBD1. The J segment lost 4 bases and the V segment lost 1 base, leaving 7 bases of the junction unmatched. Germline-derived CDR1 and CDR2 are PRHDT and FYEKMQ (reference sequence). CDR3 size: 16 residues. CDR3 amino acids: CASSLVIGQGADTQYF. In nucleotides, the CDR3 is TGTGCCAGCAGCTTAGTGATCGGACAGGGTGCAGATACGCAGTATTTT.

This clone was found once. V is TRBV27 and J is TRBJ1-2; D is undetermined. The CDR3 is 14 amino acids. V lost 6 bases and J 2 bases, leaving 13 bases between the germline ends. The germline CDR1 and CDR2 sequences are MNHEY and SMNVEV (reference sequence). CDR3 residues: CASSQEPINYGYTF. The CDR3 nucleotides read TGTGCCAGCAGCCAGGAACCTATCAACTATGGCTACACCTTC.

The CDR3 DNA follows: TGTGCCTGGAAGAGGGGGGGCCCAAGGGATACGCAGTATTTT. Translating it yields CAWKRGGPRDTQYF. The chain carries TRBV30 and TRBJ2-3, with a possible D match to TRBD2 (7 bases). V was clipped by 4 bases and J by 6 bases, with 17 bases between them. There are 14 residues in the CDR3. Germline V lookup: CDR1 GTSNPN, CDR2 SVGIG (reference sequence).

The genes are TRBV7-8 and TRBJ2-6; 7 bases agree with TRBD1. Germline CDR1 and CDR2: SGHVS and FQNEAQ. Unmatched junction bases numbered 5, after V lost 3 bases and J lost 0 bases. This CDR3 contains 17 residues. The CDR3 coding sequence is TGTGCCAGCAGCTTGGGACAGCTTAGCTCTGGGGCCAACGTCCTGACTTTC. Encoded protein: CASSLGQLSSGANVLTF.

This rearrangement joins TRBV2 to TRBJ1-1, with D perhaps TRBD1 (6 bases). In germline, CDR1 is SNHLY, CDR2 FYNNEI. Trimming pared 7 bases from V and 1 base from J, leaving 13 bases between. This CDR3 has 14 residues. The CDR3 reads CASTEHRENTEAFF. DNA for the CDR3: TGTGCCAGCACCGAGCACAGGGAGAACACTGAAGCTTTCTTT.

The CDR3 reads CASSPPSVPSYEQYF. DNA of the CDR3: TGTGCCAGCTCACCTCCTAGCGTCCCCTCCTACGAGCAGTACTTC. The chain carries TRBV18 and TRBJ2-7; D perhaps matches TRBD2 (6 bases). The CDR3 is 15 residues long. Trimming removed 3 bases from V and 0 bases from J, with 12 bases in between. Per the germline V gene, CDR1 is KGHSH and CDR2 is LQKENI.

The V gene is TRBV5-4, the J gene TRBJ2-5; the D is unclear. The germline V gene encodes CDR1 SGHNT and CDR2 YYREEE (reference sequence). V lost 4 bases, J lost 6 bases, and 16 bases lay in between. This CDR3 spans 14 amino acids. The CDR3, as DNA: TGTGCCAGCAGCCTATCGTCGATGCTGAAGACCCAGTACTTC. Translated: CASSLSSMLKTQYF.

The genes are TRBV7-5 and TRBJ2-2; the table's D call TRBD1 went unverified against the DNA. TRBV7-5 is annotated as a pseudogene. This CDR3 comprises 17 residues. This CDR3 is CARSSKTDSLDTGELFF. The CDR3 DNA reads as TGTGCCAGAAGCTCTAAGACAGACTCTCTCGACACCGGGGAGCTGTTTTTT.

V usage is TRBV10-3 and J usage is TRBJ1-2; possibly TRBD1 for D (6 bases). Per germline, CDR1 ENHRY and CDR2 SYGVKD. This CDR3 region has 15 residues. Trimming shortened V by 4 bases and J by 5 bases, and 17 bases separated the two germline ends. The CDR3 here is CAISVQQGSGYGYTF. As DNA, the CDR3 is TGTGCCATCAGTGTTCAACAGGGATCCGGTTATGGCTACACCTTC.